This TCR beta chain originates from a study of Ad26.COV2.S vaccination and SARS-CoV-2 variants. The wider study: Of the COV1001 trial arms, the Ad26.COV2.S arm included the donor. Ad26.COV2.S, an intramuscular injection, was given once or twice 56 days apart. Whole-study findings and limits: Greater spike-specific TCR breadth was seen in vaccine recipients than in placebo recipients.

This CDR3 spans 14 amino acids. V lost 4 bases, J lost 7 bases, and 18 bases lay in between. The germline gives CDR1 SGHRS, CDR2 YFSETQ. Treatment here: 15 to 20 received Ad26.COV2.S at low or high dose, single or two shots; several received placebo; per-sample allocation not given. Repertoires come from day 63 after the first vaccine or placebo injection. An Ad26 vector expressing Wuhan-strain SARS-CoV-2 spike served as the vaccine. Some clones are missing from TCRdb's copy, which holds only in-frame ones; the method was immunoSEQ multiplex PCR. The profile covers more than 400,000 clones, with 90% appearing a single time and under 4.5% taken by the ten largest. With regard to this clone: Its antigen is as yet unknown.

The chain links TRBV5-1 to TRBJ2-7; TRBD1 might be the D (6 bases). The source of this sequence is a person between 18 and 59 years old who received the Ad26.COV2.S COVID-19 vaccine or a placebo. This material consisted of peripheral blood, taken in a trial of Ad26.COV2.S vaccine versus placebo. Here the CDR3 DNA reads TGCGCCAGCAGCCTGGAGTTTAACCAGGGGGAGCAGTACTTC. Translating it yields CASSLEFNQGEQYF.